This TCR beta chain is drawn from a study of beta chain features in type 1 diabetes. Study observations and caveats: For type 1 diabetes patients, VDJ junctions showed fewer insertions and more deletions.

CDR1 is MDHEN, CDR2 SYDVKM, per germline. The length of the CDR3 is 15 residues. V shed 7 bases and J shed 2 bases, with 17 bases lying between them. cDNA synthesis used the whole RNA isolate, giving expressed TCRB sequences. The table came from immunoSEQ multiplex PCR; TCRdb's copy has only in-frame clones and leaves some out. The table has under 400,000 clones, around 19% seen once. Concerning this clone itself: The antigen is unknown.

Sequenced: naive CD4+ T cells from blood. The J gene is TRBJ1-2, the V gene TRBV28; no clear D gene. The receptor comes from a woman between 18 and 30 years old in good health. The CDR3 reads CASTYLGRENYGYTF. DNA for the CDR3: TGTGCCAGCACGTATTTGGGCCGGGAGAACTATGGCTACACCTTC.